The present entry profiles one TCR beta chain with its context. A much larger clone differs from this one at a single base, so this may be a read error. This sample was included in a study of tumor-infiltrating lymphocytes in primary liver carcinoma. About the study: Stage T1-T3 N0M0 tumors spanned roughly 4.2 to 11 cm. Sample yields of productive TCRbeta reads, ranging from roughly 3.65 to 8 million, were similar across tissue types.

Joint extraction of RNA and DNA used about 17-33 mg of bulk tissue that was unsorted. Every tumor was sampled at five separate regions. Over 85% viable tumor cells were present in every tumor sample. Starting from 400 to 500 ng of total RNA, TCR beta cDNA was produced with a primer in the constant region. Libraries of TCR beta came from three nested multiplex PCR rounds with slightly modified ARM-PCR. The first two PCR rounds used TRBV1-TRBV30 primers with a Cbeta primer, around 10 cycles each. TCRdb reanalysed the multiplex PCR reads using MiXCR and keeps one entry per CDR3 protein. The table lists more than 100,000 distinct CDR3 sequences, 50% to 65% of them singletons. The V and J ends lost 4 bases and 4 bases respectively, with 16 bases between them. Germline values: CDR1 SQVTM, CDR2 ANQGSEA. This CDR3 comprises 14 residues.

The clonotype was recovered from a woman in her fifties or sixties with primary liver carcinoma and hepatitis B virus infection. Material: liver tumor tissue from sampling region 1. This sample's subset: tumor region T1, superior pole. This chain uses TRBV29-1 with TRBJ1-2; TRBD1 is a possible D gene (5 bases). The CDR3 nucleotides are TGCAGCGTTGGGGGGTGGACCTGGCGCTATGGCTACACCTTC. It codes for CSVGGWTWRYGYTF.